This entry concerns a single T cell receptor beta chain. Its antigen is undetermined. This sample is part of a study of T cell responses to AZD1222 COVID-19 vaccine. Germline CDR1 is SGHVS and CDR2 is FNYEAQ. Trimming left V 4 bases short and J 2 bases short, with 15 bases between. The CDR3 length is 15 residues. Repertoires were generated with immunoSEQ multiplex PCR, while TCRdb's copy carries only in-frame clones and drops some. The sample yields approximately 90,000 clones, roughly 85% seen once. Overall study results and limits: Spike was spanned by vaccine-associated CD4 TCRs, which were dominant at 160-218 and 743-854.

This clonotype was obtained from an adult in good health. The starting material was peripheral blood, obtained on day 0 of AZD1222 vaccination. This chain joins TRBV7-6 and TRBJ2-7, with D perhaps TRBD2 (6 bases). CDR3 sequence: CASSSLSGLTYEQYF. The CDR3, as DNA: TGTGCCAGCAGCTCCCTAAGCGGGTTAACCTACGAGCAGTACTTC.